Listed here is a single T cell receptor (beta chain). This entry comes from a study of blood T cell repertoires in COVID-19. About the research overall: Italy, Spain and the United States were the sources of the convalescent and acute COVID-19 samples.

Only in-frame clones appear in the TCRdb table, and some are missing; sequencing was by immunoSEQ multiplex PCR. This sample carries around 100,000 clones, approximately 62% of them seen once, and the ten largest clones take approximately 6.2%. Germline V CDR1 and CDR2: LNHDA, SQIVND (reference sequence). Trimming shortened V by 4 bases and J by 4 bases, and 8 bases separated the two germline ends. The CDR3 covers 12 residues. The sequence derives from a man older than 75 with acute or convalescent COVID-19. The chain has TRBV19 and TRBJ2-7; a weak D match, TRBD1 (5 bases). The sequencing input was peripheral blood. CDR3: CASSNQGYEQYF. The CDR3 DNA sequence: TGTGCCAGTAGTAATCAGGGTTACGAGCAGTACTTC.